This T cell receptor (beta chain) was sequenced during a study of blood T cell repertoires in COVID-19. The CDR3 totals 13 residues. Per germline, CDR1 SGHDT and CDR2 YYEEEE. Trimming removed 4 bases from V and 6 bases from J; junction bases left unmatched: 5. This clone was counted a single time. TCRdb's copy holds only in-frame clones and misses some; the assay was immunoSEQ multiplex PCR. The sample consists of 35,000 to 45,000 clones, approximately 91% of them appearing once. Material for sequencing was peripheral blood. The receptor's source is a human donor in a cohort sampled during active COVID-19. The chain carries TRBV5-6 and TRBJ2-3; 7 bases fit TRBD1. CDR3 sequence (DNA): TGTGCCAGCAGCGTGACAGGGTGGGATACGCAGTATTTT. Protein product: CASSVTGWDTQYF.